This TCR beta chain was recorded in a study of beta chain features in type 1 diabetes. The wider study: Investigators examined approximately 110,000,000 sorted cells across all samples.

Expressed TCRB transcripts were sequenced, since all the RNA that had been isolated was reverse transcribed. Measured with immunoSEQ multiplex PCR; TCRdb has only the in-frame clones, and not every one. The data contain 250,000 to 300,000 clones, about 7.8% of them singletons. This CDR3 is 16 amino acids long. J was trimmed by 0 bases and V by 4 bases; bases with no gene match: 3. The germline V gene has CDR1 SGHRS and CDR2 YFSETQ. Sorting with CD45RO/CCR7/CD25/CD127/CD95/CD27 yielded naive, central memory, regulatory and stem-like memory CD4+ cells. The chain is built from TRBV5-1 and TRBJ2-6, with 8 bases matching TRBD1. The specimen sequenced was central memory CD4+ T cells from blood. This clonotype was obtained from a woman aged 18-35 years in good health. CDR3 DNA sequence: TGCGCCAGCAGCCGGACAGGGAACTCTGGGGCCAACGTCCTGACTTTC. Its translation is CASSRTGNSGANVLTF.